Below, one T cell receptor (beta chain) is given with its context. Its antigen is not known. Using immunoSEQ multiplex PCR, the repertoire was profiled, and TCRdb retains in-frame clones only, with some absent. The sample consists of a few hundred thousand clones, 87% of them appearing once. The authors combined CD45RO+ cells with CCR7-negative CD45RA+ TemRA cells as CD8 memory. This specimen belongs to a study of shared clonotypes between healthy human individuals. Germline V CDR1 and CDR2: LGHNA, YNFKEQ. Trimming shortened V by 1 base and J by 6 bases, and 15 bases separated the two germline ends. This CDR3 is 16 amino acids long. Study-level results: Sequencing depth was expected to influence donor clonotype sharing. Naive subsets, compared against memory subsets, generally had larger estimated richness values. It was the few donors that limited the genetic and exposure-history diversity represented.

What was sequenced was memory CD8+ T cells sorted from blood. Subset reported: CD45RO+ cells pooled with CCR7-negative TemRA cells. The V call is TRBV4-2, the J call TRBJ1-4; D unresolved. The sequence derives from a man aged 18-30 years in good health. CDR3 sequence reads: CASSQVRTALHEKLFF. The DNA for the CDR3 is TGTGCCAGCAGCCAAGTGAGAACAGCCCTGCATGAAAAACTGTTTTTT.